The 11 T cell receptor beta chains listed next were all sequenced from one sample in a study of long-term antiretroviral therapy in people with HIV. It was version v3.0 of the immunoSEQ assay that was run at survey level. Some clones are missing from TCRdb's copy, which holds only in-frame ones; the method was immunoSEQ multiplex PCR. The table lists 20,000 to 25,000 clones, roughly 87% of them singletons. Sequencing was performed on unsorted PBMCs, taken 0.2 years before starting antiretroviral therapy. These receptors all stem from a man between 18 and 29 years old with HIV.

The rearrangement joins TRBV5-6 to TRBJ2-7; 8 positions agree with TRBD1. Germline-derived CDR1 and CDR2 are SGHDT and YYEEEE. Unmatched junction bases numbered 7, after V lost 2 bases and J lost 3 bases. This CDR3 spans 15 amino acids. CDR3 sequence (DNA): TGTGCCAGCAGCTTCGCACCTGGACAGGGCTACGAGCAGTACTTC. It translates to CASSFAPGQGYEQYF.

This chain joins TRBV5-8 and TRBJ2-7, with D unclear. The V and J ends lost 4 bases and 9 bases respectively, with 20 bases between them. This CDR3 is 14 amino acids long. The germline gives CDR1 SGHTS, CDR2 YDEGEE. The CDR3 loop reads CASSPPPVGLVQYF. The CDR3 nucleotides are TGTGCCAGCAGCCCCCCACCGGTAGGGCTGGTGCAGTACTTC.

The CDR3 reads CASSQDPGGFNQPQHF. The CDR3 DNA sequence: TGCGCCAGCAGCCAAGACCCAGGGGGCTTCAATCAGCCCCAGCATTTT. The J gene is TRBJ1-5, the V gene TRBV4-1; 8 bases match TRBD1. This CDR3 spans 16 amino acids. Germline trimming cut 0 bases from V and 3 bases from J; bases unmatched to any gene: 4. Germline CDR1 reads MGHRA; CDR2 reads YSYEKL.

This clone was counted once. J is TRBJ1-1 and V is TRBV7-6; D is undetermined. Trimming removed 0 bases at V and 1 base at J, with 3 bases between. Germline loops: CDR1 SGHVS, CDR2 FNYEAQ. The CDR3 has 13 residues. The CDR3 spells CASSLAENTEAFF. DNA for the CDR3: TGTGCCAGCAGCTTAGCAGAGAACACTGAAGCTTTCTTT. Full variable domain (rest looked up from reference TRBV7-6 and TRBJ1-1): GAGVSQSPRYKVTKRGQDVALRCDPISGHVSLYWYRQALGQGPEFLTYFNYEAQQDKSGLPNDRFSAERPEGSISTLTIQRTEQRDSAMYRCASSLAENTEAFFGQGTRLTVV.

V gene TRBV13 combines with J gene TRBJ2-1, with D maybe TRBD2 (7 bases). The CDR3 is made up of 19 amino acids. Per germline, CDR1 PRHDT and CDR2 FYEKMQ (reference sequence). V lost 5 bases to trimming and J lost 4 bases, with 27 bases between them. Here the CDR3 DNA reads TGTGCCAGCAGCCCCCTAGGGGGGCGGGAGAGGGGGGCTTACAATGAGCAGTTCTTC. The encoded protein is CASSPLGGRERGAYNEQFF.

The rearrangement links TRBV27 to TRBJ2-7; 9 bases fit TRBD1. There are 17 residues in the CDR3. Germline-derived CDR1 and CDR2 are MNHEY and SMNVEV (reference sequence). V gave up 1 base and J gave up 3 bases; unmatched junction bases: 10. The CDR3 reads CASSLLGGVGQGYEQYF. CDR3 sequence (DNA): TGTGCCAGCAGTTTATTAGGGGGGGTGGGACAGGGCTACGAGCAGTACTTC.

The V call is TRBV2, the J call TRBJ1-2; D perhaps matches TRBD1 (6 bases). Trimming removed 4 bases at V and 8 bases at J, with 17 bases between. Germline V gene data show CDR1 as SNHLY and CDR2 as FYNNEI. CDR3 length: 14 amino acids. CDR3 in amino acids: CASSGADRLKGYTF. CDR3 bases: TGTGCCAGCAGTGGGGCCGACAGGCTTAAAGGCTACACCTTC. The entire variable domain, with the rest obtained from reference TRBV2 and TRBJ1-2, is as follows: EPEVTQTPSHQVTQMGQEVILRCVPISNHLYFYWYRQILGQKVEFLVSFYNNEISEKSEIFDDQFSVERPDGSNFTLKIRSTKLEDSAMYFCASSGADRLKGYTFGSGTRLTVV.

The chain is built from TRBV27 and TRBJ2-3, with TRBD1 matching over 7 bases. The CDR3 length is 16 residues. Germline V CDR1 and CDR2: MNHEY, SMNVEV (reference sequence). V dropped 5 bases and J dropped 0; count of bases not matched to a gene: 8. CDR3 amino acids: CASSPWDSSSTDTQYF. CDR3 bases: TGTGCCAGCAGTCCGTGGGACAGTTCTAGCACAGATACGCAGTATTTT.

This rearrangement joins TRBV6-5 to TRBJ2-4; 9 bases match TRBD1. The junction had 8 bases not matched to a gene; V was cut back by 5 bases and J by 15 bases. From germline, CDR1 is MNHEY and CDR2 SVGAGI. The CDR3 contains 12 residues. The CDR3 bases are TGTGCCAGCAGTGGACAGGGGAGGGGGTGGTACTTC. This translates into CASSGQGRGWYF.

The CDR3 DNA is TGCGCCAGCAGTGAGTCCGGCAGGACCCACTACGAGCAGTACTTC. Protein sequence: CASSESGRTHYEQYF. The chain links TRBV10-2 to TRBJ2-7; unclear D gene. The CDR3 totals 15 residues. The germline V and J ends were trimmed by 0 bases and 3 bases, with 12 bases remaining between them. The germline V gene encodes CDR1 WSHSY and CDR2 SAAADI.

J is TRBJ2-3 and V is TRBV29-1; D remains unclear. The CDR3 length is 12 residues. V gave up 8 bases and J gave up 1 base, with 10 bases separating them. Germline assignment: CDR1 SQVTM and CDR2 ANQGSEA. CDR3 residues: CSPRDRTDTQYF. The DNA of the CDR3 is TGCAGCCCCAGAGACCGCACAGATACGCAGTATTTT.